A single sample is the source of the 7 T cell receptor beta chains below, sequenced in a study of early T cells in non-severe SARS-CoV-2 infection. One entry per CDR3 protein, called by TCRdb with MiXCR from the 5' RACE reads. The top ten clones hold approximately 5% of a sample with tens of thousands of distinct CDR3 sequences, roughly 11% of them seen once. Sequenced material: whole blood, taken at baseline. The source is an adult who was a healthcare worker with PCR-confirmed SARS-CoV-2 infection or an uninfected control (not recorded which).

This clonotype was counted ten times or more. This chain links TRBV7-8 with TRBJ2-1; 7 bases are shared with TRBD1. V shed 7 bases, J shed 2 bases, and the junction held 5 bases outside the gene matches. This CDR3 region has 14 residues. The germline CDR1 and CDR2 sequences are SGHVS and FQNEAQ. CDR3 DNA sequence: TGTGCCAGCACCGACAGGGCGACCTACAATGAGCAGTTCTTC. Its translation: CASTDRATYNEQFF.

This clonotype was seen only once. One end of the junction is discordant with germline, which a read error may explain. The V call is TRBV29-1, the J call TRBJ2-1, with 8 bases that match TRBD2. CDR1 SQVTM and CDR2 ANQGSEA come from the germline V gene. CDR3 length: 14 residues. This CDR3 reads CSVRSGSSYNEQSF. DNA of the CDR3: TGCAGCGTCCGGAGCGGGAGCTCCTACAATGAGCAGTCCTTC.

This chain connects TRBV20-1 to TRBJ1-5; weak D call: TRBD1 (5 bases). Germline-derived CDR1 and CDR2 are DFQATT and SNEGSKA (reference sequence). The CDR3 runs to 15 residues. The V and J ends lost 5 bases and 3 bases respectively, with 17 bases between them. CDR3 residues: CSADSGSSLNQPQHF. CDR3 nucleotide sequence: TGCAGTGCTGATTCAGGGTCCTCCCTCAATCAGCCCCAGCATTTT.

This clonotype has only a few counts. DNA of the CDR3: TGTGCCAGCAGCTTAGTAGGGACTAGTTACACAGATACGCAGTATTTT. Amino acid sequence: CASSLVGTSYTDTQYF. The chain links TRBV7-8 to TRBJ2-3, with TRBD2 identical over 8 bases. Trimming cost V 1 base and J 2 bases; bases outside gene matches: 5. This CDR3 is 16 amino acids long. The germline CDR1 and CDR2 sequences are SGHVS and FQNEAQ.

This clonotype was counted only a few times. V gene TRBV29-1 combines with J gene TRBJ2-5; 7 bases fit TRBD2. Germline values: CDR1 SQVTM, CDR2 ANQGSEA. The CDR3 is 14 amino acids. With V trimmed by 7 bases and J by 9 bases, 17 bases remained unmatched. CDR3 sequence reads: CSALWGGASVAQYF. The CDR3 DNA is TGCAGCGCCCTATGGGGGGGAGCCTCCGTGGCCCAGTACTTC. The whole variable domain, remainder taken from reference TRBV29-1 and TRBJ2-5, is SAVISQKPSRDICQRGTSLTIQCQVDSQVTMMFWYRQQPGQSLTLIATANQGSEATYESGFVIDKFPISRPNLTFSTLTVSNMSPEDSSIYLCSALWGGASVAQYFGPGTRLLVL.

This clonotype came up many times. The chain employs TRBV6-6 and TRBJ2-7, with D tentatively TRBD2 (7 bases). The CDR3 sequence is 16 residues long. Germline CDR1 and CDR2: MNHNY and SVGAGI (reference sequence). Deletions cut 7 bases from V and 0 bases from J, with 19 bases between. CDR3 in amino acids: CASIPRGGAGSYEQYF. CDR3 sequence (DNA): TGTGCCAGCATCCCAAGGGGGGGCGCAGGCTCCTACGAGCAGTACTTC.

The chain has TRBV6-1 and TRBJ2-2, with a possible D match to TRBD1 (5 bases). Germline assignment: CDR1 MNHNS and CDR2 SASEGT. V lost 5 bases and J lost 6, with 10 bases in between. The CDR3 extends over 13 amino acids. DNA of the CDR3: TGTGCCAGCAGTCGACAGTCGGCCGGGGAGCTGTTTTTT. Protein: CASSRQSAGELFF.